Presented here are 20 T cell receptor beta chains from one specimen sequenced in a study of cytomegalovirus exposure and HLA in healthy donors. Use of 60 Vbeta and 13 Jbeta primers characterized the PCR. This table comes from immunoSEQ multiplex PCR, and its TCRdb copy is limited to in-frame clones, with some not included. The sample lists approximately 130,000 clones, roughly 85% occurring once. The sample consisted of PBMCs. The receptors here all came from a woman aged 25 to 45 in good health and CMV-seropositive.

As DNA, the CDR3 is TGTGCCAGCAGCCCCACGGACGGGACAGGGGCTTATGGCTACACCTTC. Amino acid sequence: CASSPTDGTGAYGYTF. J is TRBJ1-2 and V is TRBV28; 10 nucleotides align to TRBD1. The CDR3 contains 16 residues. Germline assignment: CDR1 MDHEN and CDR2 SYDVKM. V lost 6 bases and J lost 5; bases outside the gene matches: 12.

The V gene is TRBV9, the J gene TRBJ2-2; 7 bases align to TRBD2. Germline assignment: CDR1 SGDLS and CDR2 YYNGEE. Trimming took 4 bases from V and 4 from J; bases not matched to a gene: 4. The CDR3 covers 14 residues. Written as DNA, the CDR3 is TGTGCCAGCAGCCTGGGGGGGAGCACCGGGGAGCTGTTTTTT. Its translation is CASSLGGSTGELFF. The full variable domain, completed using reference TRBV9 and TRBJ2-2, is DSGVTQTPKHLITATGQRVTLRCSPRSGDLSVYWYQQSLDQGLQFLIQYYNGEERAKGNILERFSAQQFPDLHSELNLSSLELGDSALYFCASSLGGSTGELFFGEGSRLTVL.

The CDR3 here is CASSLSSGAYNEQFF. In DNA, the CDR3 is TGTGCCAGCAGTTTATCAAGCGGAGCCTACAATGAGCAGTTCTTC. V usage is TRBV27 and J usage is TRBJ2-1; D is perhaps TRBD2 (5 bases). The CDR3 has 15 residues. Germline assignment: CDR1 MNHEY and CDR2 SMNVEV (reference sequence). Trimming left V 0 bases short and J 2 bases short, with 8 bases between.

V usage is TRBV5-1 and J usage is TRBJ2-3; 10 positions match TRBD1. After removal of 0 bases from V and 1 base from J, the junction contained 2 bases not matched to a gene. In germline, CDR1 is SGHRS, CDR2 YFSETQ. The CDR3 is 16 residues long. The CDR3 sequence: CASSLGQGAGTDTQYF. CDR3 nucleotide sequence: TGCGCCAGCAGCTTGGGACAGGGGGCCGGCACAGATACGCAGTATTTT.

This chain connects TRBV30 to TRBJ2-3; the match to TRBD2 covers 13 bases. Germline V gene lookup returns CDR1 GTSNPN and CDR2 SVGIG (reference sequence). The V gene end was trimmed by 3 bases and the J gene end by 4 bases; junction bases not matched to a gene: 1. This CDR3 is built from 14 residues. The CDR3 here is CAWRTSGGSDTQYF. The CDR3 coding sequence is TGTGCCTGGAGGACTAGCGGGGGGTCAGATACGCAGTATTTT.

This chain joins TRBV9 and TRBJ2-3, with 7 bases lining up with TRBD1. Trimming removed 8 bases from V and 5 bases from J; junction bases left unmatched: 5. CDR1 and CDR2 (germline): SGDLS, YYNGEE. This CDR3 has 12 amino acids. CDR3 loop: CARRGQQDTQYF. In DNA form, the CDR3 reads TGTGCCAGACGGGGACAGCAAGATACGCAGTATTTT.

V is TRBV7-9 and J is TRBJ2-1; 11 bases map to TRBD2. From germline, CDR1 is SEHNR and CDR2 FQNEAQ (reference sequence). With V trimmed by 4 bases and J by 9 bases, 8 bases remained unmatched. CDR3 length: 15 amino acids. The CDR3 is CASSSASGRIGEQFF. Here the CDR3 DNA reads TGTGCCAGCAGCTCGGCTAGCGGGAGGATCGGTGAGCAGTTCTTC.

DNA of the CDR3: TGCGCCAGCAGGGGGGAGGGGGGCCAGCCCCAGCATTTT. Protein sequence: CASRGEGGQPQHF. The chain couples TRBV5-1 to TRBJ1-5; D is perhaps TRBD1 (6 bases). V was clipped by 5 bases and J by 7 bases, with 13 bases between them. This CDR3 contains 13 residues. CDR1 SGHRS and CDR2 YFSETQ come from the germline V gene.

The chain couples TRBV27 to TRBJ1-1, with no clear D. The CDR3 loop spans 11 amino acids. Germline V gives CDR1 MNHEY, CDR2 SMNVEV (reference sequence). The ends were cut back, 3 bases at V and 5 bases at J, with 4 bases in the middle. The DNA for the CDR3 is TGTGCCAGCAGTTTGAGAACTGAAGCTTTCTTT. This encodes CASSLRTEAFF.

CDR3 loop: CASSVVGGSYNEQFF. The CDR3 nucleotides are TGTGCCAGCAGCGTAGTGGGGGGCTCCTACAATGAGCAGTTCTTC. The chain is built from TRBV9 and TRBJ2-1, with D perhaps TRBD2 (6 bases). Germline V gives CDR1 SGDLS, CDR2 YYNGEE. The CDR3 is 15 amino acids. V was clipped by 0 bases and J by 0 bases, with 7 bases between them.

V usage is TRBV27 and J usage is TRBJ1-6, with TRBD1 matching 7 bases. The germline CDR1 and CDR2 sequences are MNHEY and SMNVEV (reference sequence). The CDR3 is made up of 15 amino acids. V gave up 3 bases and J gave up 7 bases; unmatched junction bases: 6. This CDR3 is CASSLSRQGNSPLHF. CDR3 in DNA: TGTGCCAGCAGTTTGTCCCGACAGGGAAATTCACCCCTCCACTTT.

The chain carries TRBV5-6 and TRBJ1-2; D possibly corresponds to TRBD1 (6 bases). The CDR3 length is 13 residues. V was clipped by 4 bases and J by 5 bases, with 12 bases between them. Germline lookup yields CDR1 SGHDT and CDR2 YYEEEE. The CDR3 spells CASSEGGSYGYTF. CDR3 bases: TGTGCCAGCAGCGAGGGGGGGAGTTATGGCTACACCTTC.

This clone was counted only a few times. The chain employs TRBV27 and TRBJ2-7, with D maybe TRBD2 (6 bases). Germline V gene data show CDR1 as MNHEY and CDR2 as SMNVEV (reference sequence). V was cut by 6 bases and J by 1 base, with 16 bases left in between. The CDR3 has 15 residues. CDR3 region: CASRPLPGLSYEQYF. The DNA of the CDR3 is TGTGCCAGCAGACCACTCCCGGGACTTTCCTACGAGCAGTACTTC.

V and J are TRBV30 and TRBJ1-4, with a tentative D call TRBD1 (6 bases). The length of the CDR3 is 14 residues. The V end lost 3 bases, the J end lost 6 bases, and 14 bases lay between the germline ends. Germline CDR1 is GTSNPN and CDR2 is SVGIG (reference sequence). The DNA for the CDR3 is TGTGCCTGGAGCAGACGACAGGCCTATGAAAAACTGTTTTTT. This codes for CAWSRRQAYEKLFF.

The chain employs TRBV28 and TRBJ1-5; D is unresolved. V lost 8 bases, J lost 4 bases, and 18 bases lay in between. This CDR3 spans 15 amino acids. Germline V CDR1 and CDR2: MDHEN, SYDVKM. The CDR3 region is CASRASGKGNQPQHF. The CDR3 bases are TGTGCCAGCCGGGCCAGCGGGAAGGGTAATCAGCCCCAGCATTTT.

The gene calls are TRBV6-5 and TRBJ2-2; perhaps TRBD2 as D (5 bases). V was clipped by 5 bases and J by 2 bases, with 9 bases between them. The CDR3 runs 14 residues. Per the germline V gene, CDR1 is MNHEY and CDR2 is SVGAGI. The CDR3 sequence: CASSPSGNTGELFF. CDR3 DNA sequence: TGTGCCAGCAGTCCTTCGGGAAACACCGGGGAGCTGTTTTTT.

The rearrangement joins TRBV11-1 to TRBJ2-6; unclear D gene. Trimming left V 5 bases short and J 4 bases short, with 6 bases between. This CDR3 comprises 13 residues. In germline, CDR1 is SGHAT, CDR2 FQDESV (reference sequence). CDR3: CASSQAGANVLTF. CDR3 nucleotide sequence: TGTGCCAGCAGCCAGGCCGGGGCCAACGTCCTGACTTTC.

The genes are TRBV5-4 and TRBJ1-2; D might be TRBD1 (6 bases). V dropped 5 bases and J dropped 7 bases, with 15 bases sitting between them. This CDR3 region has 13 residues. In germline, CDR1 is SGHNT, CDR2 YYREEE (reference sequence). CDR3 sequence (DNA): TGTGCCAGCAGTCCAGACAGGCAGCGTGGCTACACCTTC. Translating it yields CASSPDRQRGYTF.

This clone was recorded a few times. The chain couples TRBV30 to TRBJ2-1, with a weak D call TRBD2 (5 bases). Germline CDR1 GTSNPN, CDR2 SVGIG (reference sequence). This CDR3 comprises 15 residues. Trimming removed 3 bases from V and 2 bases from J, with 14 bases in between. The CDR3 nucleotides are TGTGCCTGGAGCCCCTCAGTAGCGCCCTACAATGAGCAGTTCTTC. Translation gives CAWSPSVAPYNEQFF.

This chain links TRBV29-1 with TRBJ2-1; D might be TRBD2 (6 bases). The germline CDR1 and CDR2 sequences are SQVTM and ANQGSEA. Trimming removed 4 bases at V and 8 bases at J, with 6 bases between. This CDR3 comprises 10 residues. This CDR3 is CSVGGDEQFF. As DNA, the CDR3 is TGCAGCGTTGGGGGGGATGAGCAGTTCTTC.